One and the same sample provided the 24 T cell receptor beta chains below, sequenced in a study of response to subunit inactivated influenza vaccine. In TCRdb, the RT-PCR reads were re-called with MiXCR into one record per CDR3 protein. The sample lists approximately 680,000 distinct CDR3 sequences; about a sixth were seen once. This material consisted of PBMCs from blood, taken about 12 days after vaccination. These receptors originate from a man aged 45-65 years who received an inactivated influenza vaccine.

There are a few counts of this clonotype. The V and J genes are TRBV29-1 and TRBJ2-5; 10 nucleotides line up with TRBD1. After removal of 6 bases from V and 0 bases from J, the junction contained 4 bases not matched to a gene. The CDR3 is 14 residues long. Germline-derived CDR1 and CDR2 are SQVTM and ANQGSEA. The CDR3 reads CSVAGQGNQETQYF. For the CDR3, the DNA is TGCAGCGTCGCGGGACAGGGGAACCAAGAGACCCAGTACTTC.

The sample holds a few counts of this clonotype. The chain recombines TRBV28 with TRBJ2-1; tentative D call: TRBD1 (6 bases). The CDR3 totals 13 residues. CDR1 and CDR2 from the germline V gene are MDHEN and SYDVKM. Between the trimmed V and J ends, which lost 4 bases and 12 bases, there was a span of 16 bases. The CDR3 DNA reads as TGTGCCAGCAGTTCCGGTGGGGGCGGTGGGCAGTTCTTC. Protein product: CASSSGGGGGQFF.

At least ten counts were recorded for this clonotype. The V gene is TRBV7-9, the J gene TRBJ2-2, with D possibly TRBD1 on 5 matching bases. V lost 6 bases to trimming and J lost 5 bases, with 10 bases between them. This CDR3 spans 13 amino acids. Germline V gene sequence: CDR1 SEHNR, CDR2 FQNEAQ (reference sequence). The CDR3 reads CASRDQGTGELFF. CDR3 sequence (DNA): TGTGCCAGCAGAGACCAGGGAACCGGGGAGCTGTTTTTT.

CDR3 sequence: CATVGGTSGSGNWDTQYF. The CDR3 DNA sequence: TGTGCCACAGTTGGGGGGACTAGCGGGAGTGGAAATTGGGATACGCAGTATTTT. This rearrangement joins TRBV12-3 or TRBV12-4 to TRBJ2-3, with TRBD2 matching over 14 bases. The CDR3 runs to 18 residues. The V gene end was trimmed by 10 bases and the J gene end by 6 bases; junction bases not matched to a gene: 18.

This clonotype occurred once. The chain is built from TRBV29-1 and TRBJ1-4; 12 nucleotides align to TRBD1. The J segment lost 3 bases and the V segment lost 6 bases, leaving 11 bases of the junction unmatched. Germline-derived CDR1 and CDR2 are SQVTM and ANQGSEA. The length of the CDR3 is 17 residues. In nucleotides, the CDR3 is TGCAGCGTCTTACCCGGGACAGGGGGCTCGGCTAATGAAAAACTGTTTTTT. This translates into CSVLPGTGGSANEKLFF.

This clonotype has just a few counts. This CDR3 reads CSARQETGPSSYEQYF. Here the CDR3 DNA reads TGCAGTGCTAGGCAAGAGACAGGCCCCAGCTCCTACGAGCAGTACTTC. J is TRBJ2-7 and V is TRBV20-1, with a possible D match to TRBD1 (6 bases). Germline values: CDR1 DFQATT, CDR2 SNEGSKA (reference sequence). The V gene lost 3 bases and the J gene lost 0 bases, with 18 bases spanning the gap. This CDR3 spans 16 amino acids.

The V gene is TRBV20-1, the J gene TRBJ2-3; 9 nucleotides line up with TRBD2. This CDR3 has 15 amino acids. The V gene's germline CDR1 is DFQATT and CDR2 SNEGSKA (reference sequence). V trimming: 3 bases; J trimming: 2 bases; junction bases outside the gene matches: 6. The CDR3 bases are TGCAGTGCTAGTGGGCTAGCGGGGCCCACAGATACGCAGTATTTT. It translates to CSASGLAGPTDTQYF.

The gene calls are TRBV7-2 and TRBJ2-5; perhaps TRBD1 as D (6 bases). The CDR3 loop spans 15 amino acids. Germline V gives CDR1 SGHTA, CDR2 FQGNSA. V lost 5 bases and J lost 4, with 17 bases in between. CDR3 nucleotides: TGTGCCAGCAGCACCCAGGGACACCGGGCAGAGACCCAGTACTTC. This gives the protein CASSTQGHRAETQYF. Full variable domain (rest looked up from reference TRBV7-2 and TRBJ2-5): GAGVSQSPSNKVTEKGKDVELRCDPISGHTALYWYRQSLGQGLEFLIYFQGNSAPDKSGLPSDRFSAERTGGSVSTLTIQRTQQEDSAVYLCASSTQGHRAETQYFGPGTRLLVL.

The chain employs TRBV6-1 and TRBJ1-2, with 7 nucleotides matching TRBD1. V lost 7 bases, J lost 4 bases, and 9 bases stayed unmatched. In germline, CDR1 is MNHNS, CDR2 SASEGT. The CDR3 contains 14 residues. The CDR3 coding sequence is TGTGCCAGCACCCCATCGCAGGGGGTCTATGGCTACACCTTC. This sequence encodes CASTPSQGVYGYTF.

The V gene is TRBV18, the J gene TRBJ2-1; D tentatively fits TRBD1 or TRBD2 (5 bases each). The CDR3 is 13 residues long. V was pared by 11 bases and J by 2 bases, with 13 bases between. In germline, CDR1 is KGHSH, CDR2 LQKENI. For the CDR3, the DNA is TGTGCCGGCCGGGACGCCACCTACAATGAGCAGTTCTTC. As protein: CAGRDATYNEQFF.

This clonotype was seen many times. The gene calls are TRBV20-1 and TRBJ1-1; tentatively, D is TRBD1 (5 bases). Per the germline V gene, CDR1 is DFQATT and CDR2 is SNEGSKA (reference sequence). The V and J ends lost 0 bases and 1 base respectively, with 9 bases between them. The CDR3 totals 14 residues. The CDR3 protein is CSAREGTANTEAFF. CDR3 coding DNA: TGCAGTGCTAGAGAGGGGACGGCGAACACTGAAGCTTTCTTT.

J is TRBJ2-1 and V is TRBV12-3 or TRBV12-4; 15 nucleotides align to TRBD2. Trimming removed 7 bases from V and 2 bases from J; junction bases left unmatched: 6. The length of the CDR3 is 17 residues. CDR3 nucleotides: TGTGCCAGCAACTCCGGGACTAGCGGGAGGCCCTACAATGAGCAGTTCTTC. Amino acid sequence: CASNSGTSGRPYNEQFF.

V gene TRBV20-1 combines with J gene TRBJ1-2, with TRBD1 as a possible D gene (5 bases). Trimming cost V 5 bases and J 0 bases, with 7 bases left between them. The CDR3 consists of 12 residues. The V gene's germline CDR1 is DFQATT and CDR2 SNEGSKA (reference sequence). The CDR3 loop is CSAEGTNYGYTF. The DNA of the CDR3 is TGCAGTGCTGAGGGGACTAACTATGGCTACACCTTC.

This chain connects TRBV10-3 to TRBJ2-1, with D uncertain. This CDR3 comprises 15 residues. Deletions cut 4 bases from V and 9 bases from J, with 19 bases between. Germline CDR1 ENHRY, CDR2 SYGVKD. CDR3 residues: CAISASRGFGSEQFF. The CDR3 nucleotides read TGTGCCATCAGTGCTTCCCGCGGTTTTGGCTCTGAGCAGTTCTTC.

There are a few counts of this clonotype. The chain has TRBV5-1 and TRBJ2-1; tentative D call: TRBD2 (7 bases). Between the trimmed V and J ends, which lost 3 bases and 10 bases, there was a span of 17 bases. Germline assignment: CDR1 SGHRS and CDR2 YFSETQ. The CDR3 covers 14 residues. The CDR3 bases are TGCGCCAGCAGCTCGGGACCACGGGGGGCGGAGCAGTTCTTC. Amino acid sequence: CASSSGPRGAEQFF.

This clonotype is a singleton in its sample. The chain has TRBV28 and TRBJ2-3, with a weak D call TRBD2 (6 bases). This CDR3 region has 14 residues. The germline V and J ends were trimmed by 6 bases and 4 bases, with 14 bases remaining between them. Germline V gene lookup returns CDR1 MDHEN and CDR2 SYDVKM. The CDR3 region is CASRATSFPDTQYF. CDR3 DNA sequence: TGTGCCAGCAGGGCCACTAGCTTCCCAGATACGCAGTATTTT.

The CDR3 loop is CASSLPKTGNPADTQYF. In DNA form, the CDR3 reads TGCGCCAGCAGCTTGCCAAAGACAGGTAACCCCGCAGATACGCAGTATTTT. V gene TRBV5-1 combines with J gene TRBJ2-3; a possible D gene is TRBD1 (6 bases). The V gene lost 1 base and the J gene lost 4 bases, with 19 bases spanning the gap. CDR1 and CDR2 from the germline V gene are SGHRS and YFSETQ. The CDR3 is made up of 17 amino acids.

The chain recombines TRBV7-2 with TRBJ2-7; D is tentatively TRBD1 or TRBD2 (5 bases each). The CDR3 length is 15 residues. The V end lost 5 bases, the J end lost 7 bases, and 21 bases lay between the germline ends. Germline loops: CDR1 SGHTA, CDR2 FQGNSA. CDR3 loop: CASSPTRDGTREQYF. In DNA, the CDR3 is TGTGCCAGCAGCCCAACCCGGGACGGGACGAGGGAGCAGTACTTC. The full variable domain, rest sourced from reference TRBV7-2 and TRBJ2-7, is GAGVSQSPSNKVTEKGKDVELRCDPISGHTALYWYRQSLGQGLEFLIYFQGNSAPDKSGLPSDRFSAERTGGSVSTLTIQRTQQEDSAVYLCASSPTRDGTREQYFGPGTRLTVT.

DNA of the CDR3: TGTGCCAGCAGCGGGGGGACAGGGCCCTACGAGCAGTACTTC. It codes for CASSGGTGPYEQYF. The chain uses TRBV7-2 and TRBJ2-7; 9 nucleotides line up with TRBD1. CDR1 SGHTA and CDR2 FQGNSA come from the germline V gene. The CDR3 totals 14 residues. Germline trimming cut 5 bases from V and 2 bases from J; bases unmatched to any gene: 4.

The chain combines TRBV7-2 with TRBJ2-4; no definite D call. Germline CDR1 reads SGHTA; CDR2 reads FQGNSA. The CDR3 extends over 12 amino acids. V was trimmed by 8 bases and J by 9 bases, leaving 14 bases between them. The CDR3 nucleotides read TGTGCCAGCGGGATCGGTCTGGGCATTCAGTACTTC. It codes for CASGIGLGIQYF.

This clonotype turned up a few times. The V and J genes are TRBV5-6 and TRBJ2-7; TRBD1 is a possible D gene (5 bases). The germline V gene has CDR1 SGHDT and CDR2 YYEEEE. The V end lost 0 bases, the J end lost 5 bases, and 9 bases lay between the germline ends. CDR3 length: 13 amino acids. Here the CDR3 DNA reads TGTGCCAGCAGCTTGGACAGGTTTCACGAGCAGTACTTC. This codes for CASSLDRFHEQYF.

The chain has TRBV15 and TRBJ2-1; no firm D call. The V and J ends lost 0 bases and 8 bases respectively, with 14 bases between them. The CDR3 runs 15 residues. Per germline, CDR1 LNHNV and CDR2 YYDKDF (reference sequence). This CDR3 reads CATSRDLAVGDEQFF. The CDR3 DNA reads as TGTGCCACCAGCAGAGATCTGGCCGTAGGTGATGAGCAGTTCTTC. Full variable domain (rest looked up from reference TRBV15 and TRBJ2-1): DAMVIQNPRYQVTQFGKPVTLSCSQTLNHNVMYWYQQKSSQAPKLLFHYYDKDFNNEADTPDNFQSRRPNTSFCFLDIRSPGLGDTAMYLCATSRDLAVGDEQFFGPGTRLTVL.

The V and J genes are TRBV20-1 and TRBJ2-5; a weak D match, TRBD1 (5 bases). Germline V gene sequence: CDR1 DFQATT, CDR2 SNEGSKA (reference sequence). The CDR3 runs 13 residues. V lost 4 bases and J 4 bases, leaving 13 bases between the germline ends. CDR3 nucleotide sequence: TGCAGTGCTACCCCCGACAGCCGAGAGACCCAGTACTTC. Protein sequence: CSATPDSRETQYF.

This clonotype was seen a few times. This rearrangement joins TRBV10-3 to TRBJ2-5, with D hard to call. CDR3 length: 13 residues. The germline gives CDR1 ENHRY, CDR2 SYGVKD. V was cut by 6 bases and J by 5 bases, with 13 bases left in between. CDR3 sequence reads: CAIRSQSEETQYF. Written as DNA, the CDR3 is TGTGCCATCAGAAGCCAAAGCGAGGAGACCCAGTACTTC.